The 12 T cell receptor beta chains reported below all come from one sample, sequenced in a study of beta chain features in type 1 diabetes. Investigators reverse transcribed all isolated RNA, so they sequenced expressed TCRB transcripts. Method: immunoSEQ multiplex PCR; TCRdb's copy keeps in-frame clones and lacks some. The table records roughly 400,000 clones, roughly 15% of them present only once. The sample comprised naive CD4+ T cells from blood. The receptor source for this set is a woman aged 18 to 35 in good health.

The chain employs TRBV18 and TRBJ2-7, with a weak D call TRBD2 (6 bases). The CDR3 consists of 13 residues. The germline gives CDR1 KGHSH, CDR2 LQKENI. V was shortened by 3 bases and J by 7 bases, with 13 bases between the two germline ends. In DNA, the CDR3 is TGTGCCAGCTCACCGTCGGGAGTGGAAGAGCAGTACTTC. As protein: CASSPSGVEEQYF. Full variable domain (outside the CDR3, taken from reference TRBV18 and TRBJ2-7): NAGVMQNPRHLVRRRGQEARLRCSPMKGHSHVYWYRQLPEEGLKFMVYLQKENIIDESGMPKERFSAEFPKEGPSILRIQQVVRGDSAAYFCASSPSGVEEQYFGPGTRLTVT.

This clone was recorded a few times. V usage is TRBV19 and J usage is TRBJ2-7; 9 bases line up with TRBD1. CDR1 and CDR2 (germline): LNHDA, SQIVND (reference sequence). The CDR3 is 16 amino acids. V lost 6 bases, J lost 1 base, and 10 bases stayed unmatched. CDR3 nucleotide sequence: TGTGCCAGTAGGACACCGGGACAGGGCACATCCTACGAGCAGTACTTC. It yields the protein CASRTPGQGTSYEQYF.

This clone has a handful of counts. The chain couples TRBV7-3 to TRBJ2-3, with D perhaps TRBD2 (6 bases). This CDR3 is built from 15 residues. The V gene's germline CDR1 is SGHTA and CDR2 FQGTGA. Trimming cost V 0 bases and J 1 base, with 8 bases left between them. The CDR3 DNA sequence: TGTGCCAGCAGCTTAACGGGGGGTCGCACAGATACGCAGTATTTT. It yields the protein CASSLTGGRTDTQYF.

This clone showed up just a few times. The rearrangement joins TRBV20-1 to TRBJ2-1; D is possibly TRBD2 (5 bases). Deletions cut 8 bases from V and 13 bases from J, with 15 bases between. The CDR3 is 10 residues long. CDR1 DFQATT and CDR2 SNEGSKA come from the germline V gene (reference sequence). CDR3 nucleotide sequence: TGCAGTACACCAATGGGGAGACAGTTCTTC. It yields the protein CSTPMGRQFF.

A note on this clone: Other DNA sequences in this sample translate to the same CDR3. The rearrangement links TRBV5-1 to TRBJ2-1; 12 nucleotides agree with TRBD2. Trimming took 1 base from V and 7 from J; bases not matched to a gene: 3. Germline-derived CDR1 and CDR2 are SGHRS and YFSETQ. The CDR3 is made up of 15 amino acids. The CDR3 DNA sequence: TGCGCCAGCAGCTTGCTAGCGGGAGGGCCTAATGAGCAGTTCTTC. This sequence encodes CASSLLAGGPNEQFF.

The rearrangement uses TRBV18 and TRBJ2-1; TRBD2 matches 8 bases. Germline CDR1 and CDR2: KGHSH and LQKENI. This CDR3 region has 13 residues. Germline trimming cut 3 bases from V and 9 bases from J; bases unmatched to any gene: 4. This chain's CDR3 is CASSPTSGGEQFF. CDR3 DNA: TGTGCCAGCTCACCCACTAGCGGTGGTGAGCAGTTCTTC.

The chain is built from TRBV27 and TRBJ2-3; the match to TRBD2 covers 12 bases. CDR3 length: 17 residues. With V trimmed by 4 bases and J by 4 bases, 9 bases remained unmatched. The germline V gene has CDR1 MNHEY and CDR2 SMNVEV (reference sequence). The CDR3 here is CASSWTSGAGGPDTQYF. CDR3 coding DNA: TGTGCCAGCAGTTGGACTAGCGGGGCGGGGGGCCCAGATACGCAGTATTTT.

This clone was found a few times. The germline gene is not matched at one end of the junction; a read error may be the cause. The CDR3 nucleotides read TGTGCCAGCAGTGTTTCAGGGGATCACGTATCATTT. Protein sequence: CASSVSGDHVSF. The chain carries TRBV2 and TRBJ1-5; a weak D match, TRBD1 (6 bases). Germline loops: CDR1 SNHLY, CDR2 FYNNEI. The CDR3 has 12 residues.

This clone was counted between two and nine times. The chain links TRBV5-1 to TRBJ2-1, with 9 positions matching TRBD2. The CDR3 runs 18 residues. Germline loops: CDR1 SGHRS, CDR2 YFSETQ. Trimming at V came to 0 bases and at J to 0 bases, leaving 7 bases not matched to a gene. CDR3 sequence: CASSLVPLAGFSYNEQFF. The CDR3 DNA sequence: TGCGCCAGCAGCTTGGTGCCGCTAGCGGGGTTCTCCTACAATGAGCAGTTCTTC.

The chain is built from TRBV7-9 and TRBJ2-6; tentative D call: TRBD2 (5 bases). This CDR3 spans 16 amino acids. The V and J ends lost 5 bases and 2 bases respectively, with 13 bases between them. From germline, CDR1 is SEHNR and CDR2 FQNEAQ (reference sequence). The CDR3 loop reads CASSPLGVPGANVLTF. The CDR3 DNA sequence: TGTGCCAGCAGCCCGCTGGGAGTCCCTGGGGCCAACGTCCTGACTTTC.

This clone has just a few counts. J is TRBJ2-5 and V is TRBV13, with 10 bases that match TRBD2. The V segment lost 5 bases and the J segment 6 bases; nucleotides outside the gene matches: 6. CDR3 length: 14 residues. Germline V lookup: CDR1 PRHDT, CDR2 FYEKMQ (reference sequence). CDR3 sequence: CASSPSGRLQTQYF. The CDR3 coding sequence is TGTGCCAGCAGCCCTAGCGGGAGACTCCAGACCCAGTACTTC.

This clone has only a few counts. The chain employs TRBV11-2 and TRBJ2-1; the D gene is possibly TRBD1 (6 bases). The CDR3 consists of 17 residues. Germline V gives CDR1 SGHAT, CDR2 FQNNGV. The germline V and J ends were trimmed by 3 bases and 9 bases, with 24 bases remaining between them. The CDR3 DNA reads TGTGCCAGCAGCTTTTGGGTTGGCCAGGGGAGATCGGGTGAGCAGTTCTTC. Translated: CASSFWVGQGRSGEQFF.